These 25 T cell receptor beta chains came from one sample sequenced in a study of blood T cell repertoires in COVID-19. Generated by immunoSEQ multiplex PCR, the TCRdb table keeps only in-frame clones and is missing some. The table lists about 34,000 clones, roughly 80% of them singletons, with 13% to 15% in the top ten. Sample: peripheral blood. The receptors originated from a woman between 65 and 79 years old with acute or convalescent COVID-19.

V is TRBV11-2 and J is TRBJ2-7; 8 positions match TRBD1. V was pared by 3 bases and J by 5 bases, with 6 bases of the junction left unmatched. Germline assignment: CDR1 SGHAT and CDR2 FQNNGV. The CDR3 runs to 14 residues. The DNA of the CDR3 is TGTGCCAGCAGCTTGGGGACAGGTGTCAACGAGCAGTACTTC. Residues: CASSLGTGVNEQYF. The full variable domain, rest sourced from reference TRBV11-2 and TRBJ2-7, is EAGVAQSPRYKIIEKRQSVAFWCNPISGHATLYWYQQILGQGPKLLIQFQNNGVVDDSQLPKDRFSAERLKGVDSTLKIQPAKLEDSAVYLCASSLGTGVNEQYFGPGTRLTVT.

The J gene is TRBJ1-2, the V gene TRBV7-2, with a tentative D call TRBD1 (5 bases). V gave up 8 bases and J gave up 2 bases, with 9 bases separating them. The CDR3 length is 12 residues. Looked up from germline, CDR1 is SGHTA and CDR2 is FQGNSA. CDR3 region: CASQGLNYGYTF. The CDR3 nucleotides read TGTGCCAGCCAGGGATTAAACTATGGCTACACCTTC.

The gene calls are TRBV5-6 and TRBJ1-4, with D possibly matching TRBD1 (6 bases). V lost 2 bases to trimming and J lost 8 bases, with 13 bases between them. This CDR3 has 14 amino acids. Germline V gene data show CDR1 as SGHDT and CDR2 as YYEEEE. CDR3 in DNA: TGTGCCAGCAGCTTTGGTCAGGGGTGGGAAAAACTGTTTTTT. Translation gives CASSFGQGWEKLFF.

The V call is TRBV28, the J call TRBJ1-2; TRBD1 is a possible D gene (5 bases). V lost 6 bases, J lost 8 bases, and 19 bases lay in between. CDR1 and CDR2 from the germline V gene are MDHEN and SYDVKM. The CDR3 runs 14 residues. This CDR3 reads CASSYSSQGWGYTF. The CDR3 DNA follows: TGTGCCAGCAGCTACTCTTCTCAGGGATGGGGCTACACCTTC.

The chain couples TRBV27 to TRBJ2-1; 7 positions agree with TRBD2. Germline CDR1 and CDR2: MNHEY and SMNVEV (reference sequence). This CDR3 is 14 amino acids long. Losses at the gene ends were 4 bases for V and 4 bases for J; bases not matched to a gene: 4. This chain's CDR3 is CASSWGGTYNEQFF. In nucleotides, the CDR3 is TGTGCCAGCAGTTGGGGGGGGACTTACAATGAGCAGTTCTTC.

This clone was counted between two and nine times. The chain couples TRBV27 to TRBJ1-5; 9 bases are shared with TRBD1. The CDR3 totals 15 residues. Germline CDR1 is MNHEY and CDR2 is SMNVEV (reference sequence). The V and J ends lost 3 bases and 4 bases, in that order; junction bases with no gene match: 4. CDR3 nucleotide sequence: TGTGCCAGCAGTTTGGGACAGGGCCCTAATCAGCCCCAGCATTTT. The encoded protein is CASSLGQGPNQPQHF.

The J gene is TRBJ2-1, the V gene TRBV3-1 (or the pseudogene TRBV3-2); D is perhaps TRBD1 (5 bases). The CDR3 is 12 residues long. Trimming removed 1 base at V and 12 bases at J, with 10 bases between. Germline V gene data show CDR1 as LGHDT and CDR2 as YNNKEL (reference sequence). This CDR3 is CASSQGSQGQFF. Here the CDR3 DNA reads TGTGCCAGCAGCCAAGGCTCCCAGGGGCAGTTCTTC.

This chain connects TRBV28 to TRBJ1-1, with a weak D call TRBD1 (6 bases). There are 14 residues in the CDR3. With 1 base removed from V and 3 bases from J, the gap between germline ends came to 9 bases. Germline V gene data show CDR1 as MDHEN and CDR2 as SYDVKM. The CDR3, as DNA: TGTGCCAGCAGTTTATTAAAGGGGGACACTGAAGCTTTCTTT. Translation: CASSLLKGDTEAFF. Full variable domain (rest looked up from reference TRBV28 and TRBJ1-1): DVKVTQSSRYLVKRTGEKVFLECVQDMDHENMFWYRQDPGLGLRLIYFSYDVKMKEKGDIPEGYSVSREKKERFSLILESASTNQTSMYLCASSLLKGDTEAFFGQGTRLTVV.

The chain carries TRBV5-1 and TRBJ2-5; 7 nucleotides line up with TRBD1. The V gene end was trimmed by 3 bases and the J gene end by 3 bases; junction bases not matched to a gene: 2. The CDR3 length is 13 residues. Germline V lookup: CDR1 SGHRS, CDR2 YFSETQ. CDR3 loop: CASSWDSKETQYF. DNA of the CDR3: TGCGCCAGCAGCTGGGACAGCAAAGAGACCCAGTACTTC.

This clone ranks as medium-sized. This rearrangement joins TRBV18 to TRBJ2-3; 7 bases are a match to TRBD1. V was clipped by 3 bases and J by 0 bases; unmatched bases: 6. Germline V gene lookup returns CDR1 KGHSH and CDR2 LQKENI. The CDR3 covers 16 residues. The CDR3 loop is CASSPAPRGSTDTQYF. The CDR3 DNA sequence: TGTGCCAGCTCACCGGCCCCCAGGGGGAGCACAGATACGCAGTATTTT.

V and J are TRBV11-3 and TRBJ2-3, with 8 bases matching TRBD1. The junction had 5 bases not matched to a gene; V was cut back by 0 bases and J by 6 bases. The CDR3 is 15 amino acids. Germline assignment: CDR1 SGHNT and CDR2 YENEEA. CDR3: CASSLDGQGEDTQYF. CDR3 DNA sequence: TGTGCCAGCAGCTTAGACGGACAGGGCGAGGATACGCAGTATTTT.

In this sample, this clone turned up a few times. This chain connects TRBV6-2 or TRBV6-3 to TRBJ1-1; D ambiguous. This CDR3 contains 16 residues. The V end was cut by 3 bases, the J end by 2 bases, with 16 bases between. The V gene's germline CDR1 is MNHEY and CDR2 SVGEGT. CDR3 sequence: CASSYTYDKRNTEAFF. In DNA, the CDR3 is TGTGCCAGCAGTTATACCTATGACAAAAGAAACACTGAAGCTTTCTTT.

This chain connects TRBV27 to TRBJ2-3, with D possibly being TRBD2 (6 bases). CDR1 and CDR2 from the germline V gene are MNHEY and SMNVEV (reference sequence). V was shortened by 3 bases and J by 1 base, with 14 bases between the two germline ends. CDR3 size: 16 residues. Here the CDR3 DNA reads TGTGCCAGCAGTTTTGGAGGGGCGGGTGGCACAGATACGCAGTATTTT. Translating gives CASSFGGAGGTDTQYF.

This rearrangement joins TRBV10-3 to TRBJ1-2, with D unresolved. Trimming cost V 4 bases and J 2 bases, with 14 bases left between them. Germline CDR1 and CDR2: ENHRY and SYGVKD. The CDR3 spans 15 residues. The CDR3 DNA reads as TGTGCCATCAGTGCCGAAATGGGAGAAAACTATGGCTACACCTTC. It yields the protein CAISAEMGENYGYTF.

This clone appeared a single time. The chain recombines TRBV18 with TRBJ2-3; 7 nucleotides match TRBD2. V shed 0 bases, J shed 6 bases, and the junction held 9 bases outside the gene matches. The CDR3 length is 16 residues. In germline, CDR1 is KGHSH, CDR2 LQKENI. For the CDR3, the DNA is TGTGCCAGCTCACCACCAGGGCGGGAGATCCACGATACGCAGTATTTT. Translating it yields CASSPPGREIHDTQYF.

The chain links TRBV3-1 (or the pseudogene TRBV3-2) to TRBJ2-3; 9 nucleotides align to TRBD2. Germline V CDR1 and CDR2: LGHDT, YNNKEL (reference sequence). Trimming removed 4 bases from V and 4 bases from J; junction bases left unmatched: 12. This CDR3 has 17 amino acids. The CDR3 protein is CASSRTVGLAGSDTQYF. The CDR3 region has the DNA TGTGCCAGCAGCCGAACCGTGGGCCTAGCGGGGTCAGATACGCAGTATTTT.

This chain links TRBV6-5 with TRBJ1-1, with 7 bases fitting TRBD1. With V trimmed by 6 bases and J by 2 bases, 6 bases remained unmatched. CDR1 MNHEY and CDR2 SVGAGI come from the germline V gene. The CDR3 is 14 amino acids. CDR3 DNA sequence: TGTGCCAGCAGCCGGACAGGAGACAACACTGAAGCTTTCTTT. Translation gives CASSRTGDNTEAFF.

The chain recombines TRBV7-2 with TRBJ2-5, with 7 bases that match TRBD1. Trimming removed 6 bases from V and 2 bases from J; junction bases left unmatched: 6. This CDR3 has 14 residues. CDR1 SGHTA and CDR2 FQGNSA come from the germline V gene. CDR3 in amino acids: CASRPGTVQETQYF. The CDR3 region has the DNA TGTGCCAGCAGACCCGGGACAGTTCAAGAGACCCAGTACTTC.

The chain couples TRBV4-2 to TRBJ2-3, with 15 positions matching TRBD2. Germline CDR1 reads LGHNA; CDR2 reads YNFKEQ. The CDR3 is 19 residues long. The trim removed 2 bases at V and 0 bases at J, leaving 6 bases unmatched. The CDR3 loop reads CASSQPTGTSGGSTDTQYF. The CDR3, as DNA: TGTGCCAGCAGCCAACCTACCGGGACTAGCGGGGGGAGCACAGATACGCAGTATTTT.

V gene TRBV1 combines with J gene TRBJ1-6; the table's D call, TRBD1, has no DNA check behind it. TRBV1 represents a pseudogene. The CDR3 loop spans 17 amino acids. The CDR3 spells CTSSQNRVSGSGSPLHF. The CDR3 coding sequence is TGCACCAGCAGCCAAAACCGCGTTTCAGGGTCAGGTTCACCCCTCCACTTT.

The chain employs TRBV7-8 and TRBJ2-7; D is perhaps TRBD2 (6 bases). Germline V gene lookup returns CDR1 SGHVS and CDR2 FQNEAQ. With 5 bases removed from V and 2 bases from J, the gap between germline ends came to 13 bases. The CDR3 has 14 residues. CDR3 bases: TGTGCCAGCAGCCCCCGGGGAGGAGCCTACGAGCAGTACTTC. It translates to CASSPRGGAYEQYF.

CDR3 loop: CSVEDARGRTETQYF. The CDR3 DNA reads as TGCAGCGTTGAAGATGCCAGGGGGCGGACAGAGACCCAGTACTTC. V usage is TRBV29-1 and J usage is TRBJ2-5, with TRBD1 identical over 8 bases. Germline V lookup: CDR1 SQVTM, CDR2 ANQGSEA. The CDR3 loop spans 15 amino acids. J gave up 4 bases and V 0 bases, and 7 bases lay outside the gene matches.

The chain is built from TRBV5-1 and TRBJ2-7; the D gene is possibly TRBD2 (6 bases). Trimming removed 0 bases at V and 3 bases at J, with 13 bases between. Germline values: CDR1 SGHRS, CDR2 YFSETQ. The CDR3 covers 15 residues. The CDR3 sequence is CASSLGAGGNYEQYF. In DNA form, the CDR3 reads TGCGCCAGCAGCTTGGGGGCCGGGGGAAACTACGAGCAGTACTTC.

CDR3 coding DNA: TGTGCCACCAGTGACCGGACAGAAACCGGGGAGCTGTTTTTT. Translating gives CATSDRTETGELFF. The chain links TRBV24-1 to TRBJ2-2, with D perhaps matching TRBD1 (6 bases). This CDR3 is 14 amino acids long. The germline gives CDR1 KGHDR, CDR2 SFDVKD. V lost 4 bases to trimming and J lost 5 bases, with 10 bases between them.

The V call is TRBV6-5, the J call TRBJ1-1; TRBD1 agrees at 8 bases. Per germline, CDR1 MNHEY and CDR2 SVGAGI. J was trimmed by 5 bases and V by 6 bases; bases with no gene match: 5. The CDR3 has 13 residues. CDR3 loop: CASSRTGRTEAFF. DNA for the CDR3: TGTGCCAGCAGCCGGACAGGGAGGACTGAAGCTTTCTTT.